These 21 T cell receptor beta chains came from one sample sequenced in a study of cytomegalovirus exposure and HLA in healthy donors. TCRdb keeps only in-frame clones here, not all; method: immunoSEQ multiplex PCR. Of around 200,000 clones listed, about 81% are singletons. The source material was PBMCs. These receptor sequences come from a woman aged 30 to 39 in good health and CMV-seronegative.

The chain has TRBV5-1 and TRBJ2-1; 8 nucleotides line up with TRBD1. With V trimmed by 2 bases and J by 5 bases, 3 bases remained unmatched. In germline, CDR1 is SGHRS, CDR2 YFSETQ. The CDR3 totals 14 residues. CDR3 bases: TGCGCCAGCAGCTTAACAGGGGGTCACAATGAGCAGTTCTTC. It codes for CASSLTGGHNEQFF.

V is TRBV28 and J is TRBJ2-7; D gene uncertain. The CDR3 spans 12 residues. V dropped 4 bases and J dropped 0 bases, with 4 bases sitting between them. In germline, CDR1 is MDHEN, CDR2 SYDVKM. Written as DNA, the CDR3 is TGTGCCAGCAGTTACAGCTCCTACGAGCAGTACTTC. Amino acid sequence: CASSYSSYEQYF. The full variable domain, completed using reference TRBV28 and TRBJ2-7, is DVKVTQSSRYLVKRTGEKVFLECVQDMDHENMFWYRQDPGLGLRLIYFSYDVKMKEKGDIPEGYSVSREKKERFSLILESASTNQTSMYLCASSYSSYEQYFGPGTRLTVT.

The rearrangement uses TRBV10-3 and TRBJ1-5, with D possibly being TRBD1 (5 bases). The germline gives CDR1 ENHRY, CDR2 SYGVKD. The V and J ends lost 2 bases and 2 bases respectively, with 7 bases between them. This CDR3 region has 14 residues. In DNA form, the CDR3 reads TGTGCCATCAGTGAGCAGGGTGGCAATCAGCCCCAGCATTTT. It is translated as CAISEQGGNQPQHF.

This chain connects TRBV6-5 to TRBJ2-1; TRBD1 aligns across 10 bases. CDR1 and CDR2 from the germline V gene are MNHEY and SVGAGI. The V gene end was trimmed by 5 bases and the J gene end by 7 bases; junction bases not matched to a gene: 8. The CDR3 is 15 amino acids. The CDR3 spells CASSGTGQGRNEQFF. CDR3 coding DNA: TGTGCCAGCAGTGGCACGGGACAGGGGAGAAATGAGCAGTTCTTC.

The J gene is TRBJ2-2, the V gene TRBV11-2, with D maybe TRBD2 (5 bases). This CDR3 is built from 15 residues. Germline lookup yields CDR1 SGHAT and CDR2 FQNNGV. The ends were cut back, 6 bases at V and 5 bases at J, with 16 bases in the middle. The CDR3 DNA is TGTGCCAGCAGAGGGCGGGCCCTTGAGACCGGGGAGCTGTTTTTT. The encoded protein is CASRGRALETGELFF.

This clone was seen a single time. The V call is TRBV11-1, the J call TRBJ2-5, with 9 positions matching TRBD2. The V segment lost 1 base and the J segment 5 bases; nucleotides outside the gene matches: 5. The V gene's germline CDR1 is SGHAT and CDR2 FQDESV (reference sequence). CDR3 length: 15 amino acids. CDR3 amino acids: CASSLVPSGVETQYF. The CDR3 bases are TGTGCCAGCAGCTTAGTTCCTAGCGGGGTTGAGACCCAGTACTTC.

This chain connects TRBV7-3 to TRBJ2-1; 7 positions match TRBD1. Germline trimming cut 6 bases from V and 9 bases from J; bases unmatched to any gene: 5. CDR1 SGHTA and CDR2 FQGTGA come from the germline V gene. There are 12 residues in the CDR3. The CDR3 reads CASSPQGSEQFF. CDR3 nucleotide sequence: TGTGCCAGCAGTCCACAGGGGAGTGAGCAGTTCTTC.

The chain carries TRBV9 and TRBJ2-2, with TRBD1 as a possible D gene (6 bases). V dropped 4 bases and J dropped 4 bases, with 14 bases sitting between them. The CDR3 covers 15 residues. CDR1 and CDR2 from the germline V gene are SGDLS and YYNGEE. The CDR3 bases are TGTGCCAGCAGCCCAGCGACAGGTCCCACCGGGGAGCTGTTTTTT. It specifies CASSPATGPTGELFF.

The chain carries TRBV27 and TRBJ2-7; maybe TRBD1 (5 bases). The CDR3 contains 15 residues. V was pared by 4 bases and J by 1 base, with 14 bases between. In germline, CDR1 is MNHEY, CDR2 SMNVEV (reference sequence). As DNA, the CDR3 is TGTGCCAGCAGTTCCCAGGGCGTCCGGTCCTACGAGCAGTACTTC. Translating it yields CASSSQGVRSYEQYF.

The rearrangement joins TRBV18 to TRBJ2-7; D possibly corresponds to TRBD2 (5 bases). V dropped 8 bases and J dropped 8 bases, with 19 bases sitting between them. Germline V lookup: CDR1 KGHSH, CDR2 LQKENI. The CDR3 consists of 13 residues. In nucleotides, the CDR3 is TGTGCCAGCACACACAGCTCCGGGGTGCAGCAGTACTTC. This sequence encodes CASTHSSGVQQYF.

This clone was detected only a few times. V usage is TRBV28 and J usage is TRBJ1-2; D unclear. V shed 5 bases and J shed 5 bases, with 12 bases lying between them. This CDR3 is built from 13 residues. Per germline, CDR1 MDHEN and CDR2 SYDVKM. CDR3 residues: CASSGGLLYGYTF. The CDR3 coding sequence is TGTGCCAGCAGTGGAGGGCTTTTGTATGGCTACACCTTC.

The V call is TRBV2, the J call TRBJ1-4; 9 nucleotides align to TRBD1. Unmatched junction bases numbered 6, after V lost 8 bases and J lost 2 bases. Per germline, CDR1 SNHLY and CDR2 FYNNEI. The CDR3 runs 15 residues. DNA for the CDR3: TGTGCCAGCTTGGGACAGGGCGGCACTAATGAAAAACTGTTTTTT. Its protein product is CASLGQGGTNEKLFF. The entire variable domain, with the rest obtained from reference TRBV2 and TRBJ1-4, is as follows: EPEVTQTPSHQVTQMGQEVILRCVPISNHLYFYWYRQILGQKVEFLVSFYNNEISEKSEIFDDQFSVERPDGSNFTLKIRSTKLEDSAMYFCASLGQGGTNEKLFFGSGTQLSVL.

This clone was observed once. The genes are TRBV28 and TRBJ2-3, with 7 bases identical to TRBD2. From germline, CDR1 is MDHEN and CDR2 SYDVKM. The CDR3 spans 14 residues. V lost 7 bases, J lost 6 bases, and 10 bases stayed unmatched. CDR3 sequence reads: CASTRGGAGDTQYF. The CDR3 coding sequence is TGTGCCAGCACCCGGGGAGGGGCCGGGGATACGCAGTATTTT.

This clone was counted a few times. This sequence joins TRBV27 and TRBJ2-2; a weak D match, TRBD1 (6 bases). Deletions cut 6 bases from V and 1 base from J, with 27 bases between. The germline V gene encodes CDR1 MNHEY and CDR2 SMNVEV (reference sequence). This CDR3 has 20 amino acids. The CDR3 protein is CASSSRSLTGNNRNTGELFF. DNA for the CDR3: TGTGCCAGCAGCTCCCGTTCCCTCACAGGGAATAATAGGAACACCGGGGAGCTGTTTTTT.

The chain uses TRBV28 and TRBJ2-1; 8 bases fit TRBD2. Per the germline V gene, CDR1 is MDHEN and CDR2 is SYDVKM. The CDR3 loop spans 16 amino acids. V trimming: 4 bases; J trimming: 0 bases; junction bases outside the gene matches: 5. The DNA for the CDR3 is TGTGCCAGCAGTTCGTCGAGCGGGGGCTCCTACAATGAGCAGTTCTTC. It yields the protein CASSSSSGGSYNEQFF.

The chain uses TRBV5-1 and TRBJ2-7; 12 bases map to TRBD2. CDR3 size: 14 residues. Germline CDR1 reads SGHRS; CDR2 reads YFSETQ. V dropped 4 bases and J dropped 4; count of bases not matched to a gene: 3. CDR3: CASSATSGGYEQYF. In nucleotides, the CDR3 is TGCGCCAGCAGCGCTACTAGCGGGGGGTACGAGCAGTACTTC.

Concerning this clone itself: Since the CDR3 does not end with the conserved phenylalanine or tryptophan, this likely comes from a read error. Because the CDR3's place on the DNA is in doubt, the DNA is left out and the CDR3 is given as listed by TCRdb. The gene calls are TRBV6-5 and TRBJ1-1. Germline V gene sequence: CDR1 MNHEY, CDR2 SVGAGI. Counting both end residues, the CDR3 totals 11 amino acids. Here the CDR3 reads CASSFGSLETL.

Only one count was recorded for this clone. The rearrangement uses TRBV5-4 and TRBJ1-1, with 7 bases that match TRBD1. CDR1 is SGHNT and CDR2 is YYREEE in the germline V gene (reference sequence). The V and J ends lost 5 bases and 1 base, in that order; junction bases with no gene match: 2. The CDR3 totals 13 residues. The CDR3 DNA follows: TGTGCCAGCAGTCGGGACAGGAACACTGAAGCTTTCTTT. It codes for CASSRDRNTEAFF.

This clone appeared once. The chain is built from TRBV29-1 and TRBJ2-7; TRBD2 agrees at 9 bases. The germline V gene encodes CDR1 SQVTM and CDR2 ANQGSEA. The CDR3 is 14 amino acids. The J segment lost 2 bases and the V segment lost 4 bases, leaving 6 bases of the junction unmatched. The CDR3 DNA reads TGCAGCGTTGTACTAGCGGGCACAACCTACGAGCAGTACTTC. The encoded protein is CSVVLAGTTYEQYF.

The chain carries TRBV19 and TRBJ1-5; 8 positions match TRBD1. Germline V gene sequence: CDR1 LNHDA, CDR2 SQIVND (reference sequence). CDR3 length: 14 amino acids. Trimming cost V 6 bases and J 9 bases; bases outside gene matches: 10. This CDR3 reads CASSSVDRDGPQHF. The CDR3 nucleotides are TGTGCCAGTAGCTCTGTGGACAGGGATGGGCCCCAGCATTTT.

This clone was observed a few times. The chain has TRBV30 and TRBJ2-1; 8 bases map to TRBD2. With 5 bases clipped from V and 5 bases from J, the junction kept 5 bases outside the gene matches. Germline V gene data show CDR1 as GTSNPN and CDR2 as SVGIG (reference sequence). The CDR3 extends over 13 amino acids. For the CDR3, the DNA is TGTGCCTGGGGACTAGCCAACAACAATGAGCAGTTCTTC. Translation gives CAWGLANNNEQFF.